The clone carrying this T cell receptor beta chain was seen many times. Trimming cost V 3 bases and J 0 bases, with 10 bases left between them. The CDR3 consists of 15 residues. The use of a sample-barcoded 5' primer and a J-beta primer mix characterized a second PCR of about 6 to 11 cycles. Every cDNA molecule carried a tag from a template-switch adaptor bearing 12 random nucleotides. TCRdb processed the 5' RACE reads anew with MiXCR; each CDR3 protein has one entry. The table lists under 800,000 distinct CDR3 sequences, around 40% of them singletons. The data belong to a study of blood T cells in healthy people across ages. Study background: About one barcoded beta molecule per two T cells was the capture yield of template switching.

Each donor had around 9.2 milliliters of peripheral blood drawn. Extractions gave at least 6 micrograms of total RNA per sample. The rearrangement links TRBV12-3 or TRBV12-4 to TRBJ2-3, with D perhaps TRBD1 (6 bases). The sequenced material came from blood. This receptor was obtained from a woman in her sixties in good health. CDR3 DNA sequence: TGTGCCAGCAGTTTTCGGCAGGGGAGCACAGATACGCAGTATTTT. Encoded protein: CASSFRQGSTDTQYF.